What follows describes a single T cell receptor (beta chain). This clone has a single count. The clone's antigen remains unknown. No quality values exist for individual bases; no much larger clone is one base distant. Unmatched junction bases come to 10, with V trimmed by 3 bases and J by 5 bases. Including cysteine and phenylalanine, the CDR3 has 16 amino acids. The only DNA kept is the CDR3, 48 bases in frame from the first base. CDR1 and CDR2 were assigned from the germline V gene as MGHRA and YSYEKL. The data stem from a study of blood T cell repertoires in COVID-19 (dated by TCRdb to the early 2020s). The study in broad terms: Collaborator samples came from the United States, Italy and Spain and covered acute and convalescent phases of COVID-19. Samples came from the ongoing ImmuneRACE study (first 160 participants) plus 1,254 subjects from 6 global collaborators. The sample metadata nearly always contained a de-identified subject ID, COVID-19 status, age in years and sex. The prospective study material was composed of cDNA or gDNA derived from T cells, B-cell-depleted T cells, or PBMCs. HLA class I and class II types, where available, came from metadata supplied by the sample provider rather than from assay-based typing. Subjects who had been exposed to COVID-19, were actively infected with it, or had recovered from it provided the deeply sampled blood TCRbeta repertoires that made up the dataset. The repertoires were made available in a free public database intended to serve as a resource for research on the immune response to SARS-CoV-2. What the study reported, not specific to this receptor: How much clinical and demographic metadata was included differed by source and by participant, and the metadata was provided uncurated.

TCRbeta CDR3 regions were amplified from genomic DNA using the immunoSEQ Assay, a bias-controlled multiplex PCR. As for how the authors treated the data: The number of nucleated cells in each sample was estimated by amplification of reference gene primers within the assay. To quantify the absolute abundance of each unique TCRbeta CDR3 rearrangement, sequence reads were collapsed and filtered. For each sample, productive Simpson clonality was calculated as the square root of Simpson's diversity index over productive rearrangements. TCRdb obtained this table from immuneACCESS and retained in-frame rearrangements with V and J assigned. These tables miss some clones; where compared with another copy, unresolved V genes account for less than half of the shortfall, and the remainder is unexplained. The V and J calls and clone size come from that table; D and trimming were worked out from the DNA. This sample has 250,000 or so clones in its table, and roughly 88% of those were observed once. The ten largest account for around 3.6% of the sample.

Participants in the prospective study were enrolled through a virtual design, were aged about 18 to 90 years, and lived in about two dozen United States geographic areas. Cohort assignment in the prospective study relied on participant-reported clinical history from a screening survey and a study questionnaire. A participant counted as exposed if, within 2 weeks of entering the study, that participant had been in contact with someone who had a PCR-confirmed or clinician-diagnosed COVID-19 case. Mobile phlebotomists in the prospective study collected whole blood, serum and a nasopharyngeal or oropharyngeal swab from every participant. Over an approximately 2-month period, participants in the prospective study had the option of providing additional blood draws and questionnaires. Before DNA extraction, prospective study blood samples were shipped either frozen or at room temperature.

The sample comprised PBMCs or T cells enriched from blood (not recorded which). Here the chain combines TRBV4-1 and TRBJ2-7; a stretch of 10 junction bases matches TRBD2. This TCR derives from a woman in her 30s who had been exposed to COVID-19. The CDR3 amino acid sequence is: CASSQGLAGDSDEQYF. The nucleotide sequence is TGCGCCAGCAGCCAGGGTCTAGCGGGAGATAGCGACGAGCAGTACTTC.